One sample yielded the 18 T cell receptor beta chains listed below, sequenced in a study of response to subunit inactivated influenza vaccine. One entry per CDR3 protein, called by TCRdb with MiXCR from the RT-PCR reads. The sample records 800,000 to 1,000,000 distinct CDR3 sequences, 21% being singletons. The sequences come from PBMCs from blood, collected roughly 5 days after vaccination. The receptors originated from a man aged 50-60 years who received an inactivated influenza vaccine.

As DNA, the CDR3 is TGTGCCACCAGCAGGGCGTCGGGGGAACTCTCCTACAATGAGCAGTTCTTC. Translation gives CATSRASGELSYNEQFF. V and J are TRBV15 and TRBJ2-1; D is perhaps TRBD2 (6 bases). The germline V gene has CDR1 LNHNV and CDR2 YYDKDF (reference sequence). V lost 3 bases and J lost 0, with 15 bases in between. This CDR3 has 17 residues.

About this clonotype itself: A much larger clone is a single base away; this may be a read error. This rearrangement joins TRBV10-3 to TRBJ2-7; TRBD2 is a possible D gene (6 bases). Germline-derived CDR1 and CDR2 are ENHRY and SYGVKD. CDR3 length equals 13 residues. The CDR3: CAVSAASEYEQYF. The CDR3, as DNA: TGTGCCGTCAGTGCGGCTAGCGAATACGAGCAGTACTTC.

This chain links TRBV2 with TRBJ1-5; D is uncertain. V was clipped by 4 bases and J by 2 bases, with 6 bases between them. This CDR3 comprises 13 residues. Per germline, CDR1 SNHLY and CDR2 FYNNEI. The CDR3 DNA sequence: TGTGCCAGCAGTGCCGACGGCAATCAGCCCCAGCATTTT. It yields the protein CASSADGNQPQHF.

This clonotype was counted between two and nine times. This chain links TRBV7-2 with TRBJ2-7, with 8 bases matching TRBD1. With V trimmed by 4 bases and J by 4 bases, 9 bases remained unmatched. This CDR3 region has 15 residues. The germline gives CDR1 SGHTA, CDR2 FQGNSA. Here the CDR3 reads CASSSQGVIGYEQYF. CDR3 coding DNA: TGTGCCAGCAGCTCACAGGGGGTGATAGGTTACGAGCAGTACTTC. The whole variable domain, remainder taken from reference TRBV7-2 and TRBJ2-7, is GAGVSQSPSNKVTEKGKDVELRCDPISGHTALYWYRQSLGQGLEFLIYFQGNSAPDKSGLPSDRFSAERTGGSVSTLTIQRTQQEDSAVYLCASSSQGVIGYEQYFGPGTRLTVT.

This clonotype showed up just a few times. This chain connects TRBV20-1 to TRBJ2-5; tentative D call: TRBD2 (5 bases). Germline CDR1 is DFQATT and CDR2 is SNEGSKA (reference sequence). With 6 bases removed from V and 5 bases from J, the gap between germline ends came to 22 bases. The CDR3 spans 15 residues. The CDR3 protein is CSAASTRSGLETQYF. CDR3 sequence (DNA): TGCAGTGCCGCAAGCACTAGGAGCGGCTTGGAGACCCAGTACTTC.

The chain couples TRBV30 to TRBJ2-3, with 11 bases that match TRBD2. CDR1 is GTSNPN, CDR2 SVGIG, per germline (reference sequence). This CDR3 is built from 15 residues. Trimming cost V 3 bases and J 3 bases; bases outside gene matches: 5. CDR3 bases: TGTGCCTGGAGACTAGCGGGAGAAAGTACAGATACGCAGTATTTT. Translating it yields CAWRLAGESTDTQYF.

This clonotype was seen a handful of times. The J gene is TRBJ2-7, the V gene TRBV12-3 or TRBV12-4, with 7 nucleotides matching TRBD2. The CDR3 sequence is 14 residues long. After removal of 5 bases from V and 2 bases from J, the junction contained 6 bases not matched to a gene. The CDR3 here is CASSLRGVAYEQYF. CDR3 sequence (DNA): TGTGCCAGCAGTCTCCGGGGGGTGGCCTACGAGCAGTACTTC.

This clonotype was seen a few times. The V call is TRBV7-2, the J call TRBJ1-2, with D possibly TRBD1 on 6 matching bases. Per germline, CDR1 SGHTA and CDR2 FQGNSA. Trimming cost V 5 bases and J 6 bases, with 16 bases left between them. The CDR3 loop spans 14 amino acids. The CDR3 nucleotides read TGTGCCAGCAGCCCCCCAACAGGGTTTAATGGCTACACCTTC. Its translation is CASSPPTGFNGYTF. The entire variable domain, with the rest obtained from reference TRBV7-2 and TRBJ1-2, is as follows: GAGVSQSPSNKVTEKGKDVELRCDPISGHTALYWYRQSLGQGLEFLIYFQGNSAPDKSGLPSDRFSAERTGGSVSTLTIQRTQQEDSAVYLCASSPPTGFNGYTFGSGTRLTVV.

The chain recombines TRBV7-8 with TRBJ2-2; 14 positions match TRBD2. The CDR3 consists of 19 residues. Germline V gives CDR1 SGHVS, CDR2 FQNEAQ. The J segment lost 5 bases and the V segment lost 5 bases, leaving 13 bases of the junction unmatched. The CDR3 nucleotides read TGTGCCAGCAGCCAAGCTACCGGACTAGCGGGAGGCAGTACCGGGGAGCTGTTTTTT. Its protein is CASSQATGLAGGSTGELFF.

The chain couples TRBV9 to TRBJ1-6; D gene unclear. The V gene lost 0 bases and the J gene lost 6 bases, with 10 bases spanning the gap. The CDR3 runs to 15 residues. The germline CDR1 and CDR2 sequences are SGDLS and YYNGEE. The CDR3 DNA reads TGTGCCAGCAGCGTAGAGGGCAGCACTAATTCACCCCTCCACTTT. Amino acids: CASSVEGSTNSPLHF.

Many counts were recorded for this clonotype. V gene TRBV29-1 combines with J gene TRBJ2-3; D unclear. The CDR3 extends over 12 amino acids. CDR1 and CDR2 from the germline V gene are SQVTM and ANQGSEA. With 0 bases removed from V and 5 bases from J, the gap between germline ends came to 6 bases. The CDR3 nucleotides are TGCAGCGTTGAAGATCCGGGAGATACGCAGTATTTT. Translated, it gives CSVEDPGDTQYF.

This clonotype has just a few counts. The gene calls are TRBV9 and TRBJ2-1; D not certain. The CDR3 is 15 amino acids. Between the trimmed V and J ends, which lost 2 bases and 0 bases, there was a span of 9 bases. CDR1 is SGDLS and CDR2 is YYNGEE in the germline V gene. DNA for the CDR3: TGTGCCAGCAGCGTGCTGGCGAGCTCCTACAATGAGCAGTTCTTC. This sequence encodes CASSVLASSYNEQFF. Drawing the rest from reference TRBV9 and TRBJ2-1, the complete variable domain is DSGVTQTPKHLITATGQRVTLRCSPRSGDLSVYWYQQSLDQGLQFLIQYYNGEERAKGNILERFSAQQFPDLHSELNLSSLELGDSALYFCASSVLASSYNEQFFGPGTRLTVL.

A few counts support this clonotype. V gene TRBV6-1 combines with J gene TRBJ1-1; 9 bases map to TRBD1. The V gene end was trimmed by 5 bases and the J gene end by 12 bases; junction bases not matched to a gene: 19. The CDR3 consists of 16 residues. Germline CDR1 reads MNHNS; CDR2 reads SASEGT. CDR3 in DNA: TGTGCCAGCAGTCCGCTACCTTCAACCGGGACAGGGCGGACTTTCTTT. Its translation is CASSPLPSTGTGRTFF.

This clonotype appeared a few times. V usage is TRBV29-1 and J usage is TRBJ2-1, with TRBD1 as a possible D gene (6 bases). Trimming removed 3 bases at V and 10 bases at J, with 16 bases between. The CDR3 has 13 amino acids. In germline, CDR1 is SQVTM, CDR2 ANQGSEA. CDR3 region: CSVEMDSTEEQFF. CDR3 in DNA: TGCAGCGTTGAGATGGACAGCACCGAGGAGCAGTTCTTC.

The rearrangement joins TRBV28 to TRBJ2-1; D not resolved. Trimming removed 5 bases from V and 1 base from J, with 12 bases in between. The CDR3 loop spans 15 amino acids. The germline V gene encodes CDR1 MDHEN and CDR2 SYDVKM. Here the CDR3 reads CASSAGGGSYNEQFF. DNA of the CDR3: TGTGCCAGCAGTGCAGGTGGTGGATCCTACAATGAGCAGTTCTTC.

This clonotype showed up just a few times. CDR3 bases: TGCGCCAGCAGCTTGATAAGGGGCTCAAACACTGAAGCTTTCTTT. Translation gives CASSLIRGSNTEAFF. The genes are TRBV5-1 and TRBJ1-1, with a weak D call TRBD1 (5 bases). Trimming took 1 base from V and 2 from J, leaving 12 bases between them. CDR3 size: 15 residues. The germline CDR1 and CDR2 sequences are SGHRS and YFSETQ.

The chain recombines TRBV3-1 with TRBJ1-2; 7 bases are shared with TRBD1. CDR3 size: 15 residues. The V and J ends lost 4 bases and 2 bases, in that order; junction bases with no gene match: 7. Per the germline V gene, CDR1 is LGHDT and CDR2 is YNNKEL (reference sequence). The CDR3 DNA reads as TGTGCCAGCAGCCCCATCAGGGGGGTAAACTATGGCTACACCTTC. The encoded protein is CASSPIRGVNYGYTF.

This clonotype showed up just a few times. The chain links TRBV7-9 to TRBJ2-3; D remains ambiguous. This CDR3 comprises 14 residues. Between the trimmed V and J ends, which lost 0 bases and 6 bases, there was a span of 10 bases. CDR1 is SEHNR and CDR2 is FQNEAQ in the germline V gene (reference sequence). The CDR3 nucleotides are TGTGCCAGCAGCTTAGCGTCGCTCGGGGATACGCAGTATTTT. This encodes CASSLASLGDTQYF.